What follows describes a single T cell receptor beta chain. Other DNA sequences in this sample translate to the same CDR3. The germline V gene has CDR1 SGDLS and CDR2 YYNGEE. V dropped 2 bases and J dropped 1 base, with 7 bases sitting between them. CDR3 length: 14 amino acids. This record comes from a study of blood T cell repertoires in COVID-19. At the level of the study: Samples representing acute and convalescent COVID-19 were sourced from the United States, Italy and Spain. The cDNA or gDNA used as material had been derived from T cells, B-cell-depleted T cells, or PBMCs.

Here immunoSEQ multiplex PCR was the method, and the copy in TCRdb shows in-frame clones only, minus some. This sample carries about 230,000 clones, around 83% of them seen once, and the ten largest clones take 0.98%. The sequence derives from a man aged 40-50 years with acute or convalescent COVID-19. The sample consisted of peripheral blood. The rearrangement uses TRBV9 and TRBJ1-5; D gene uncertain. The DNA of the CDR3 is TGTGCCAGCAGCGTTGGAGGGAGCAATCAGCCCCAGCATTTT. As protein: CASSVGGSNQPQHF.